Shown below are 8 T cell receptor beta chains from a single sample sequenced in a study of vaccination and CD4 T cells after COVID-19. Sequence data for DNA of cultured CD4+ T cells were generated by the Oncomine TCR Beta short-read assay. TCRdb reanalysed the PCR reads using MiXCR and keeps one entry per CDR3 protein. The repertoire holds 8,500 to 10,000 distinct CDR3 sequences, with approximately 60% as singletons. The antigens for these receptors are not known. Described treatment: 10-day PBMC culture with coronavirus spike peptide pools or control peptides (ViraFEST assay). One should note that the unexposed donor's CD4+ T cells were collected before the COVID-19 pandemic (2011-2018). Sequenced input: CD4+ T cells from blood, cultured in vitro. The receptors stem from a human donor in good health.

The CDR3 reads CAISDSTGNTEAFF. As DNA, the CDR3 is TGTGCCATCAGTGACTCGACAGGGAACACTGAAGCTTTCTTT. The rearrangement links TRBV10-3 to TRBJ1-1; maybe TRBD1 (6 bases). V lost 3 bases and J 1 base, leaving 9 bases between the germline ends. Germline V CDR1 and CDR2: ENHRY, SYGVKD. This CDR3 comprises 14 residues.

V and J are TRBV5-6 and TRBJ2-5, with TRBD2 identical over 14 bases. The germline V gene has CDR1 SGHDT and CDR2 YYEEEE. With 4 bases clipped from V and 1 base from J, the junction kept 12 bases outside the gene matches. The CDR3 covers 19 residues. In DNA form, the CDR3 reads TGTGCCAGCAGCGGAACCGGGACTAGCGGGGGCCTTTTCCAAGAGACCCAGTACTTC. This encodes CASSGTGTSGGLFQETQYF.

J is TRBJ2-5 and V is TRBV7-9, with D hard to call. The CDR3 runs 13 residues. The germline V gene has CDR1 SEHNR and CDR2 FQNEAQ (reference sequence). V lost 5 bases and J 2 bases, leaving 9 bases between the germline ends. The DNA of the CDR3 is TGTGCCAGCAGCATCACCGATCAAGAGACCCAGTACTTC. Its protein is CASSITDQETQYF. Variable domain in full (rest from reference TRBV7-9 and TRBJ2-5): DTGVSQNPRHKITKRGQNVTFRCDPISEHNRLYWYRQTLGQGPEFLTYFQNEAQLEKSRLLSDRFSAERPKGSFSTLEIQRTEQGDSAMYLCASSITDQETQYFGPGTRLLVL.

J is TRBJ2-7 and V is TRBV27, with D unclear. The CDR3 is made up of 14 amino acids. Germline V gene sequence: CDR1 MNHEY, CDR2 SMNVEV (reference sequence). Trimming left V 2 bases short and J 1 base short, with 9 bases between. In DNA, the CDR3 is TGTGCCAGCAGTTTAAGCACAATTTCCTACGAGCAGTACTTC. This encodes CASSLSTISYEQYF.

This chain links TRBV7-2 with TRBJ2-4; TRBD1 might be the D (5 bases). The CDR3 runs to 13 residues. Trimming removed 1 base from V and 14 bases from J, with 15 bases in between. The V gene's germline CDR1 is SGHTA and CDR2 FQGNSA. The CDR3 sequence: CASSLVVGAPKYF. In DNA form, the CDR3 reads TGTGCCAGCAGCTTAGTCGTAGGGGCGCCAAAGTACTTC.

The CDR3 DNA reads TGTGCCAGCAGTGAAGCGTGGACTCCCGTCGGGCAGTTCTTC. Translation gives CASSEAWTPVGQFF. The gene calls are TRBV6-1 and TRBJ2-1, with a weak D call TRBD2 (5 bases). Trimming removed 0 bases at V and 12 bases at J, with 15 bases between. CDR3 size: 14 residues. Germline values: CDR1 MNHNS, CDR2 SASEGT.

The chain recombines TRBV6-1 with TRBJ1-5; D is possibly TRBD1 (5 bases). Trimming cost V 1 base and J 3 bases, with 7 bases left between them. Germline CDR1 MNHNS, CDR2 SASEGT. The CDR3 is 14 residues long. The CDR3 nucleotides read TGTGCCAGCAGTGAAGGGGGCGCCAATCAGCCCCAGCATTTT. Translated: CASSEGGANQPQHF.

The CDR3 sequence: CASSFPDRGLDTQYF. The CDR3 DNA is TGTGCCAGCAGTTTCCCCGACAGGGGTTTAGATACGCAGTATTTT. The genes are TRBV28 and TRBJ2-3; TRBD1 aligns across 8 bases. Trimming removed 3 bases from V and 5 bases from J; junction bases left unmatched: 7. The V gene's germline CDR1 is MDHEN and CDR2 SYDVKM. CDR3 length equals 15 residues.